The next 13 T cell receptor beta chains were all read from a single sample in a study of shared clonotypes between healthy human individuals. Clones were sequenced by immunoSEQ multiplex PCR, and TCRdb holds only the in-frame ones, with some missing. The profile shows around 180,000 clones, 90% to 95% of them singletons. Sequenced sample: naive CD4+ T cells sorted from blood. Stated subset: CD45RA+ positively selected. These receptors were taken from a woman younger than 45 in good health.

CDR3 amino acids: CASGVITDTQYF. CDR3 sequence (DNA): TGTGCCAGCGGAGTAATCACAGATACGCAGTATTTT. The gene calls are TRBV28 and TRBJ2-3, with D unclear. Trimming left V 8 bases short and J 2 bases short, with 8 bases between. The germline CDR1 and CDR2 sequences are MDHEN and SYDVKM. The length of the CDR3 is 12 residues.

This clone was seen just once. It is unclear where the CDR3 begins or ends on the DNA, so no DNA is shown, and the CDR3 is as TCRdb lists it. This chain's CDR3 is CASSSSPGTGRYEQYF. The V gene is TRBV27, the J gene TRBJ2-7; no check of the table's D call, TRBD1, against the DNA was made. Per the germline V gene, CDR1 is MNHEY and CDR2 is SMNVEV (reference sequence). Inclusive of both ends, the CDR3 amounts to 16 amino acids.

In its sample, this clone was seen once. The V and J genes are TRBV9 and TRBJ2-7; 7 bases line up with TRBD2. This CDR3 comprises 14 residues. Losses at the gene ends were 4 bases for V and 2 bases for J; bases not matched to a gene: 6. From germline, CDR1 is SGDLS and CDR2 YYNGEE. This CDR3 reads CASSLSGTTYEQYF. As DNA, the CDR3 is TGTGCCAGCAGCCTCTCCGGGACTACCTACGAGCAGTACTTC. The variable domain in full, with the rest retrieved from reference TRBV9 and TRBJ2-7, is DSGVTQTPKHLITATGQRVTLRCSPRSGDLSVYWYQQSLDQGLQFLIQYYNGEERAKGNILERFSAQQFPDLHSELNLSSLELGDSALYFCASSLSGTTYEQYFGPGTRLTVT.

The gene calls are TRBV19 and TRBJ2-1; 8 bases are a match to TRBD2. The CDR3 length is 16 residues. CDR1 and CDR2 from the germline V gene are LNHDA and SQIVND (reference sequence). After removal of 1 base from V and 2 bases from J, the junction contained 4 bases not matched to a gene. Here the CDR3 reads CASSIVGAGAYNEQFF. In nucleotides, the CDR3 is TGTGCCAGTAGTATAGTCGGAGCGGGAGCCTACAATGAGCAGTTCTTC.

The rearrangement joins TRBV5-1 to TRBJ2-3, with 10 nucleotides matching TRBD1. Germline lookup yields CDR1 SGHRS and CDR2 YFSETQ. The CDR3 has 18 residues. Losses at the gene ends were 2 bases for V and 0 bases for J; bases not matched to a gene: 9. CDR3 nucleotides: TGCGCCAGCAGCTTTCGGGGACAGGGGAGGCAGAGCACAGATACGCAGTATTTT. This gives the protein CASSFRGQGRQSTDTQYF.

The rearrangement links TRBV5-4 to TRBJ1-1; D call uncertain. Germline CDR1 reads SGHNT; CDR2 reads YYREEE (reference sequence). The CDR3 contains 13 residues. V was trimmed by 1 base and J by 4 bases, leaving 8 bases between them. This CDR3 is CASSLRGGTEAFF. The CDR3 nucleotides are TGTGCCAGCAGCTTGCGGGGTGGCACTGAAGCTTTCTTT.

The chain joins TRBV19 to TRBJ1-2; D gene uncertain. V shed 3 bases and J shed 2 bases, with 7 bases lying between them. The CDR3 sequence is 13 residues long. The germline CDR1 and CDR2 sequences are LNHDA and SQIVND (reference sequence). The CDR3 here is CASSIAGNYGYTF. CDR3 nucleotide sequence: TGTGCCAGTAGTATCGCCGGCAACTATGGCTACACCTTC.

This clone was detected a few times. The chain couples TRBV27 to TRBJ2-7; D could derive from TRBD1 or TRBD2 (5 bases each). The CDR3 has 14 residues. Trimming removed 4 bases at V and 0 bases at J, with 10 bases between. CDR1 is MNHEY, CDR2 SMNVEV, per germline (reference sequence). The CDR3 DNA reads TGTGCCAGCAGTTGGGCAGGGAGCTCCTACGAGCAGTACTTC. Its protein is CASSWAGSSYEQYF.

This chain links TRBV19 with TRBJ1-1; 10 positions match TRBD1. V shed 6 bases and J 4 bases; nucleotides not matched to a gene: 8. From germline, CDR1 is LNHDA and CDR2 SQIVND (reference sequence). This CDR3 has 15 residues. The CDR3 here is CASRPGQGLSTEAFF. In DNA form, the CDR3 reads TGTGCCAGTAGACCGGGACAGGGGTTGAGCACTGAAGCTTTCTTT.

The V call is TRBV25-1, the J call TRBJ2-7; 7 nucleotides line up with TRBD2. Germline trimming cut 3 bases from V and 2 bases from J; bases unmatched to any gene: 10. Germline V lookup: CDR1 MGHDK, CDR2 SYGVNS. CDR3 length: 16 amino acids. DNA for the CDR3: TGTGCCAGCAGTGACACCAGGGAGGGGAAAGCCTACGAGCAGTACTTC. Translated, it gives CASSDTREGKAYEQYF.

The rearrangement uses TRBV27 and TRBJ2-5; possible D gene TRBD2, 6 bases. The J call could be wrong; TRBJ2-7 is a better fit for the DNA end. The CDR3 is 14 amino acids. Looked up from germline, CDR1 is MNHEY and CDR2 is SMNVEV (reference sequence). This CDR3 is CASRGGAVSYEQYF. CDR3 DNA: TGTGCCAGCAGGGGCGGGGCAGTCTCCTACGAGCAGTACTTC.

The J gene is TRBJ1-1, the V gene TRBV28, with 7 bases matching TRBD1. This CDR3 comprises 12 residues. In germline, CDR1 is MDHEN, CDR2 SYDVKM. V lost 7 bases to trimming and J lost 8 bases; unmatched junction nucleotides: 7. The CDR3 loop is CASKEGAGEAFF. The CDR3 DNA is TGTGCCAGCAAGGAGGGGGCCGGGGAAGCTTTCTTT.

The chain recombines TRBV28 with TRBJ2-3; 7 positions match TRBD1. Germline assignment: CDR1 MDHEN and CDR2 SYDVKM. The CDR3 covers 14 residues. V lost 2 bases and J lost 5; bases outside the gene matches: 4. This CDR3 reads CASSLQGVKDTQYF. CDR3 bases: TGTGCCAGCAGTTTACAGGGGGTGAAAGATACGCAGTATTTT.